These 4 T cell receptor beta chains were all obtained from the same sample, sequenced in a study of blood T cell repertoires in COVID-19. Produced via immunoSEQ multiplex PCR; TCRdb's table is partial and in-frame only. The data contain under 200,000 clones, around four fifths of them singletons. The sequenced sample was peripheral blood. These receptor sequences come from a woman older than 75 with COVID-19, enrolled during active disease.

Concerning this clone: Sequence at one end of the junction differs from germline and may be a read error. This chain connects TRBV7-7 to TRBJ1-6; no firm D call. The CDR3 totals 13 residues. The germline V gene has CDR1 SSHAT and CDR2 FNYEAQ (reference sequence). The CDR3 DNA sequence: TGTGCTAGCAGCTCCGAGGCTGGGTGGGCCCTCCACTTT. It specifies CASSSEAGWALHF. The variable domain in full, completed from reference TRBV7-7 and TRBJ1-6, reads GAGVSQSPRYKVTKRGQDVTLRCDPISSHATLYWYQQALGQGPEFLTYFNYEAQPDKSGLPSDRFSAERPEGSISTLTIQRTEQRDSAMYRCASSSEAGWALHFGNGTRLTVT.

The chain joins TRBV5-1 to TRBJ1-1; a possible D gene is TRBD1 (5 bases). CDR3 length: 15 amino acids. Looked up from germline, CDR1 is SGHRS and CDR2 is YFSETQ. V was pared by 0 bases and J by 1 base, with 10 bases between. For the CDR3, the DNA is TGCGCCAGCAGCTTGGGGTCCCAGGGGAACACTGAAGCTTTCTTT. It translates to CASSLGSQGNTEAFF.

The chain has TRBV5-1 and TRBJ2-7, with a tentative D call TRBD1 (5 bases). Trimming left V 4 bases short and J 3 bases short, with 8 bases between. This CDR3 comprises 12 residues. The germline V gene has CDR1 SGHRS and CDR2 YFSETQ. The CDR3 DNA is TGCGCCAGCAGCCCGGACATCTACGAGCAGTACTTC. Its protein is CASSPDIYEQYF.

The chain recombines TRBV2 with TRBJ2-7; 8 bases line up with TRBD2. The CDR3 runs 14 residues. V trimming: 8 bases; J trimming: 2 bases; junction bases outside the gene matches: 8. The germline V gene has CDR1 SNHLY and CDR2 FYNNEI. DNA of the CDR3: TGTGCCAGCCAACGTAGCGGGGACGCCTACGAGCAGTACTTC. Amino acids: CASQRSGDAYEQYF. The full variable domain, rest sourced from reference TRBV2 and TRBJ2-7, is EPEVTQTPSHQVTQMGQEVILRCVPISNHLYFYWYRQILGQKVEFLVSFYNNEISEKSEIFDDQFSVERPDGSNFTLKIRSTKLEDSAMYFCASQRSGDAYEQYFGPGTRLTVT.